The clone carrying this T cell receptor beta chain occurred many times. TCRdb reprocessed the 5' RACE reads via MiXCR and lists one record per CDR3 protein. Of some 350,000 distinct CDR3 sequences listed, more than 5.5% were seen once; the top ten hold approximately 16%. This sample is drawn from a study of T cells after yellow fever vaccination. Trimming removed 3 bases from V and 1 base from J, with 9 bases in between. Germline CDR1 reads GTSNPN; CDR2 reads SVGIG (reference sequence). This CDR3 is built from 13 residues. Sequences were derived from PBMCs, sampled 5 days after the yellow fever booster vaccination. The rearrangement uses TRBV30 and TRBJ2-5, with D tentatively TRBD1 (6 bases). This clonotype was sampled from a man aged 25 to 40 who received the YFV17D yellow fever vaccine. The CDR3, as DNA: TGTGCCTGGAGGCCGGACAGCCAAGAGACCCAGTACTTC. As protein: CAWRPDSQETQYF.